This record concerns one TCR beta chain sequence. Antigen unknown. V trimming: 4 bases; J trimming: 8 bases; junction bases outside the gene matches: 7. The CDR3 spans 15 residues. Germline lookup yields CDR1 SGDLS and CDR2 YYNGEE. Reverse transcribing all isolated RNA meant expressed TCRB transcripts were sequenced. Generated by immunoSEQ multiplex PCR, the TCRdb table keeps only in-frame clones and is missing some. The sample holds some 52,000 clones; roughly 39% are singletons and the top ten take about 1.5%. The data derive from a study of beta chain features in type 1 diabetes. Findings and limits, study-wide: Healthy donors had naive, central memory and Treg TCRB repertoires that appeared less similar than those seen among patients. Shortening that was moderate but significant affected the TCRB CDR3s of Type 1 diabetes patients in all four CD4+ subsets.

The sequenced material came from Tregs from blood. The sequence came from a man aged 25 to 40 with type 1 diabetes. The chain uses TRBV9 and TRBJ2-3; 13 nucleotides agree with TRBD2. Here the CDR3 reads CASSPGLAGVVTQYF. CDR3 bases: TGTGCCAGCAGCCCAGGACTAGCGGGAGTTGTTACGCAGTATTTT.